Listed below are T cell receptor beta chains from one sample, sequenced in a study of blood T cell repertoires in COVID-19. The repertoire was sequenced with immunoSEQ multiplex PCR; TCRdb's copy has only in-frame clones and lacks some. The table records about 53,000 clones, around 80% of them present only once. The sequenced material came from peripheral blood. The receptors derive from a human donor in a cohort sampled during active COVID-19. Both conserved end residues are trimmed from each CDR3. The order of the fields is V gene, J gene, CDR3 protein.

V gene: TRBV5-5
J gene: TRBJ1-4
CDR3 protein: ASSLVPGTGNEKLF

V gene: TRBV19
J gene: TRBJ1-3
CDR3 protein: ASRNSGDGVGNTIY

V gene: TRBV7-2
J gene: TRBJ1-1
CDR3 protein: ASSGRGENTEAF

V gene: TRBV7-8
J gene: TRBJ2-1
CDR3 protein: ASSLRAGGPNEQF

V gene: TRBV7-2
J gene: TRBJ1-2
CDR3 protein: ASSLQGLDGYT

V gene: TRBV7-2
J gene: TRBJ2-5
CDR3 protein: ASSLYGVGETQY

V gene: TRBV5-1
J gene: TRBJ1-1
CDR3 protein: ASSNRTGGTEAF

V gene: TRBV27
J gene: TRBJ2-1
CDR3 protein: ASSLSGGFEQF

V gene: TRBV4-1
J gene: TRBJ2-7
CDR3 protein: ASSQAPGGAYEQY

V gene: TRBV6-5
J gene: TRBJ2-5
CDR3 protein: ASSYSMGPGQETQY

V gene: TRBV6-6
J gene: TRBJ2-1
CDR3 protein: ASSDTSGGSNEQF

V gene: TRBV6-5
J gene: TRBJ2-2
CDR3 protein: ASSWGQAVGELF

V gene: TRBV7-2
J gene: TRBJ2-5
CDR3 protein: ASSVGLAGLETQY

V gene: TRBV4-2
J gene: TRBJ2-7
CDR3 protein: ASSPAGGPHEQY

V gene: TRBV7-2
J gene: TRBJ2-7
CDR3 protein: ASSLTGTGGYEQY